The rows below give T cell receptor beta chains drawn from one sample of a study of blood T cell repertoires in COVID-19. The method was immunoSEQ multiplex PCR; TCRdb's version includes in-frame clones alone and lacks a portion of them. The sample shows 50,000 to 75,000 clones, roughly 78% of them seen only once. The sequencing sample was made of peripheral blood. Receptors were obtained from a man between 60 and 70 years old with COVID-19, enrolled during active disease. The CDR3 runs from the conserved cysteine through the conserved F or W. The D gene is left open where the match is weak. The listing skips clone size in some rows; elsewhere it reads once, few, many or a size class.

d_call: TRBD2; v_call: TRBV6-2/TRBV6-3; clone_size: NA; j_call: TRBJ2-3; cdr3_nt: TGTGCCAGCAGTTACGGCGAGCGGGGATACACAGATACGCAGTATTTT; cdr3_aa: CASSYGERGYTDTQYF
d_call: TRBD2; v_call: TRBV5-1; clone_size: NA; j_call: TRBJ2-4; cdr3_nt: TGCGCCAGCACCTCTTCTAGCGGGGGTCAAAACATTCAGTACTTC; cdr3_aa: CASTSSSGGQNIQYF
d_call: TRBD1; v_call: TRBV5-5; clone_size: NA; j_call: TRBJ2-1; cdr3_nt: TGTGCCAGCAGGTTACAACCGGGACAGGGTGGGGAGCAGTTCTTC; cdr3_aa: CASRLQPGQGGEQFF
d_call: TRBD1; v_call: TRBV5-1; clone_size: few; j_call: TRBJ2-5; cdr3_nt: TGCGCCAGCAGCGCGCGGACAGGACAAGAGACCCAGTACTTC; cdr3_aa: CASSARTGQETQYF
d_call: NA; v_call: TRBV30; clone_size: NA; j_call: TRBJ2-5; cdr3_nt: TGTGCCTACCACACACCAGGGTCTGAGACCCAGTACTTC; cdr3_aa: CAYHTPGSETQYF
d_call: TRBD1; v_call: TRBV5-1; clone_size: NA; j_call: TRBJ2-2; cdr3_nt: TGCGCCAGCAGAGTAGAACAGGGGGCCGGGGAGCTGTTTTTT; cdr3_aa: CASRVEQGAGELFF
d_call: TRBD2; v_call: TRBV2; clone_size: once; j_call: TRBJ2-5; cdr3_nt: TGTGCCAGCGTATACGGACTAGCTAGACAAGAGACCCAGTACTTC; cdr3_aa: CASVYGLARQETQYF
d_call: NA; v_call: TRBV9; clone_size: NA; j_call: TRBJ1-2; cdr3_nt: TGTGCCAGCAGCGAGACCTCCCGGGGTACGGGAATGACTAACTATGGCTACACCTTC; cdr3_aa: CASSETSRGTGMTNYGYTF
d_call: NA; v_call: TRBV5-1; clone_size: NA; j_call: TRBJ1-2; cdr3_nt: TGCGCCAGCAGCTTGGATGGAGGGCTCTACACCTTC; cdr3_aa: CASSLDGGLYTF
d_call: NA; v_call: TRBV11-2; clone_size: NA; j_call: TRBJ2-1; cdr3_nt: TGTGCCAGCAGCTTAGGGAGGGGGGGCCAAGGTGAGCAGTTCTTC; cdr3_aa: CASSLGRGGQGEQFF
d_call: TRBD1; v_call: TRBV5-5; clone_size: NA; j_call: TRBJ2-3; cdr3_nt: TGTGCCAGCAGCTTGGACAGGGGCCTATCCATTCATAATACGCAGTATTTT; cdr3_aa: CASSLDRGLSIHNTQYF
d_call: TRBD1; v_call: TRBV14; clone_size: few; j_call: TRBJ1-6; cdr3_nt: TGTGCCAGCAGCCAGGGGACAGGGGGTATTTCACCCCTCCACTTT; cdr3_aa: CASSQGTGGISPLHF
d_call: TRBD1; v_call: TRBV4-1; clone_size: NA; j_call: TRBJ1-2; cdr3_nt: TGCGCCAGCAGCCGGGACAGGGTAAGCTACACCTTC; cdr3_aa: CASSRDRVSYTF
d_call: TRBD1; v_call: TRBV6-5; clone_size: NA; j_call: TRBJ2-7; cdr3_nt: TGTGCCAGCAGCGAGGGACAGCTTTACGAGCAGTACTTC; cdr3_aa: CASSEGQLYEQYF
d_call: NA; v_call: TRBV6-6; clone_size: medium-sized; j_call: TRBJ1-5; cdr3_nt: TGTGCCAGCAGGGGGTTGAGGGATCAGCCCCAGCATTTT; cdr3_aa: CASRGLRDQPQHF
d_call: TRBD2; v_call: TRBV10-2; clone_size: NA; j_call: TRBJ2-3; cdr3_nt: TGCGCCGCCAGCCCTAGCGGGAGAGCAGATACGCAGTATTTT; cdr3_aa: CAASPSGRADTQYF
d_call: NA; v_call: TRBV27; clone_size: few; j_call: TRBJ1-6; cdr3_nt: TGTGCCAGCAGTTTATCGGGCAGTCTTTCACCCCTCCACTTT; cdr3_aa: CASSLSGSLSPLHF
d_call: NA; v_call: TRBV4-1; clone_size: once; j_call: TRBJ2-4; cdr3_nt: TGCGCCAGCAGCCCGGGGGACCTACCCGCGGACATTCAGTACTTC; cdr3_aa: CASSPGDLPADIQYF
d_call: TRBD1; v_call: TRBV19; clone_size: NA; j_call: TRBJ2-7; cdr3_nt: TGTGCCAGTAGTAGTACCGGGACAGGGTGGTCCTACGAGCAGTACTTC; cdr3_aa: CASSSTGTGWSYEQYF
d_call: TRBD2; v_call: TRBV10-3; clone_size: NA; j_call: TRBJ2-7; cdr3_nt: TGTGCCATCAGTCCTGCTAGCGGGAGTGGTGAGCAGTACTTC; cdr3_aa: CAISPASGSGEQYF
d_call: TRBD2; v_call: TRBV5-1; clone_size: NA; j_call: TRBJ2-1; cdr3_nt: TGCGCCAGCCGGACTAGCGGGATAGGTGATGAGCAGTTCTTC; cdr3_aa: CASRTSGIGDEQFF
d_call: TRBD1; v_call: TRBV19; clone_size: NA; j_call: TRBJ2-2; cdr3_nt: TGTGCCAGTATGAAGGGGGCCGGCACCGGGGAGCTGTTTTTT; cdr3_aa: CASMKGAGTGELFF
d_call: TRBD1; v_call: TRBV7-9; clone_size: NA; j_call: TRBJ1-2; cdr3_nt: TGTGCCAGCAGCTCTGACAGGGGTGCCAACTATGGCTACACCTTC; cdr3_aa: CASSSDRGANYGYTF
d_call: TRBD1; v_call: TRBV24-1; clone_size: NA; j_call: TRBJ1-5; cdr3_nt: TGTGCGGCGGGACAGAGCAATCAGCCCCAGCATTTT; cdr3_aa: CAAGQSNQPQHF
d_call: TRBD1; v_call: TRBV10-3; clone_size: NA; j_call: TRBJ2-1; cdr3_nt: TGTGCCATCAGTGATGCGGGACAGGGGGCGGCTGAGCAGTTCTTC; cdr3_aa: CAISDAGQGAAEQFF
d_call: NA; v_call: TRBV4-2; clone_size: NA; j_call: TRBJ2-3; cdr3_nt: TGTGCCAGCAGCCCAGGGGGATTGGCGGGGGGTTCAGGGGATACGCAGTATTTT; cdr3_aa: CASSPGGLAGGSGDTQYF
d_call: TRBD1; v_call: TRBV5-1; clone_size: NA; j_call: TRBJ1-5; cdr3_nt: TGCGCCAGCAGACTAGGGACAGGCGGGAATCAGCCCCAGCATTTT; cdr3_aa: CASRLGTGGNQPQHF
d_call: NA; v_call: TRBV27; clone_size: NA; j_call: TRBJ2-5; cdr3_nt: TGTGCCAGCAGTTTAGGCTGGGGCAGAGAGACCCAGTACTTC; cdr3_aa: CASSLGWGRETQYF
d_call: NA; v_call: TRBV5-4; clone_size: NA; j_call: TRBJ2-3; cdr3_nt: TGTGCCAGCAGCTTGACCGGGAAGCGTTCAGATACGCAGTATTTT; cdr3_aa: CASSLTGKRSDTQYF
d_call: TRBD1; v_call: TRBV15; clone_size: NA; j_call: TRBJ2-7; cdr3_nt: TGTGCCACCAGCCGAAAGGGACAGGGGGACGAGCAGTACTTC; cdr3_aa: CATSRKGQGDEQYF
d_call: NA; v_call: TRBV7-3; clone_size: NA; j_call: TRBJ2-3; cdr3_nt: TGTGCCAGCAGCCGAGGTCAGGGCCTGGGCACAGATACGCAGTATTTT; cdr3_aa: CASSRGQGLGTDTQYF
d_call: TRBD1; v_call: TRBV11-3; clone_size: few; j_call: TRBJ2-7; cdr3_nt: TGTGCCAGCAGGCAGGGGGCGAGAGGCTACGAGCAGTACTTC; cdr3_aa: CASRQGARGYEQYF
d_call: TRBD1; v_call: TRBV28; clone_size: NA; j_call: TRBJ1-4; cdr3_nt: TGTGCCAGCAGCCCTAACAGGGGAGGCGATGAAAAACTGTTTTTT; cdr3_aa: CASSPNRGGDEKLFF
d_call: TRBD1; v_call: TRBV19; clone_size: NA; j_call: TRBJ1-1; cdr3_nt: TGTGCCAGTTACGACAGGGTCAGGAACACTGAAGCTTTCTTT; cdr3_aa: CASYDRVRNTEAFF
d_call: TRBD1; v_call: TRBV15; clone_size: NA; j_call: TRBJ2-1; cdr3_nt: TGTGCCACCAGCCCCCCCGGGACAGCATCCTACAATGAGCAGTTCTTC; cdr3_aa: CATSPPGTASYNEQFF
d_call: NA; v_call: TRBV3-1/TRBV3-2; clone_size: NA; j_call: TRBJ1-1; cdr3_nt: TGTGCCAGCAGCCAAGTTGCGGGGGAGGGCACTGAAGCTTTCTTT; cdr3_aa: CASSQVAGEGTEAFF
d_call: TRBD1; v_call: TRBV11-1; clone_size: NA; j_call: TRBJ2-4; cdr3_nt: TGTGCCAGCAGCCCGAGGGACAGAAGTTTAAACATTCAGTACTTC; cdr3_aa: CASSPRDRSLNIQYF
d_call: TRBD1; v_call: TRBV28; clone_size: NA; j_call: TRBJ1-2; cdr3_nt: TGTGCCAGCAGTCCTGGGACAGGGGAAGCTGGCTACACCTTC; cdr3_aa: CASSPGTGEAGYTF
d_call: NA; v_call: TRBV2; clone_size: NA; j_call: TRBJ1-1; cdr3_nt: TGTGCCAGCAGTGAAAATGTCCTCGGGGCTTTCTTT; cdr3_aa: CASSENVLGAFF
d_call: TRBD2; v_call: TRBV2; clone_size: NA; j_call: TRBJ2-7; cdr3_nt: TGTGCCAGCAGCGACCTTAGCGGGACGTCCTACGAGCAGTACTTC; cdr3_aa: CASSDLSGTSYEQYF
d_call: TRBD2; v_call: TRBV7-2; clone_size: once; j_call: TRBJ2-1; cdr3_nt: TGTGCCAGCAGCTTATTAGCGGGAGACAATGAGCAGTTCTTC; cdr3_aa: CASSLLAGDNEQFF
d_call: NA; v_call: TRBV11-2; clone_size: NA; j_call: TRBJ2-3; cdr3_nt: TGTGCCAGCAGCTCTCCGACTGGTTTGGAGCAGTATTTT; cdr3_aa: CASSSPTGLEQYF
d_call: TRBD2; v_call: TRBV5-1; clone_size: NA; j_call: TRBJ2-1; cdr3_nt: TGCGCCAGCAGATACCGGCGGGGGGACTACAATGAGCAGTTCTTC; cdr3_aa: CASRYRRGDYNEQFF
d_call: TRBD2; v_call: TRBV10-3; clone_size: NA; j_call: TRBJ2-1; cdr3_nt: TGTGCCATCAGCGACCTGACTAGCGGGAGGGGAGGGGAGCAGTTCTTC; cdr3_aa: CAISDLTSGRGGEQFF
d_call: NA; v_call: TRBV28; clone_size: few; j_call: TRBJ2-1; cdr3_nt: TGTGCCAGCAGCCCGGCGGGCAGGCTGAACAATGAGCAGTTCTTC; cdr3_aa: CASSPAGRLNNEQFF
d_call: TRBD2; v_call: TRBV5-4; clone_size: NA; j_call: TRBJ2-1; cdr3_nt: TGTGCCAGCAGCCGGGGACTAGCGGGAGTGTCCTACAATGAGCAGTTCTTC; cdr3_aa: CASSRGLAGVSYNEQFF
d_call: NA; v_call: TRBV5-4; clone_size: NA; j_call: TRBJ2-3; cdr3_nt: TGTGCCAGCAGCTTTGCAGCGACTAGCACAGATACGCAGTATTTT; cdr3_aa: CASSFAATSTDTQYF